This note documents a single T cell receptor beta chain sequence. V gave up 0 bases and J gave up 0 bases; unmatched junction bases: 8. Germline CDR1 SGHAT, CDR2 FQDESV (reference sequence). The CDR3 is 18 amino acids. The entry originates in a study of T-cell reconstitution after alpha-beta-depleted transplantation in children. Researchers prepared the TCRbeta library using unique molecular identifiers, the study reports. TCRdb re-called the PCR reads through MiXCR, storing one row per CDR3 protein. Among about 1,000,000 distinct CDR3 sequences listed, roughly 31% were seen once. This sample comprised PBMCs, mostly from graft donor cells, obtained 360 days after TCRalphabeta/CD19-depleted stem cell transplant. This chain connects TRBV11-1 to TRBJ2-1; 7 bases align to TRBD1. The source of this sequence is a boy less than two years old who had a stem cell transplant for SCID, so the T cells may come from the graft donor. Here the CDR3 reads CASSLAWSGDSSYNEQFF. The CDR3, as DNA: TGTGCCAGCAGCTTAGCGTGGTCAGGGGACAGCTCCTACAATGAGCAGTTCTTC.